This T cell receptor (beta chain) was recovered during a study of cytomegalovirus exposure and HLA in healthy donors (dated by TCRdb to 2017 to 2019). Some background on the complete study: According to an earlier analysis of a few hundred of the donors, 200 million or so T cells yielded 100 million or so unique TCR beta sequences and approximately 300 Gb of sequence data. High-throughput TCR immunosequencing, statistical association of individual TCRs with disease status, and machine learning were combined to predict cytomegalovirus infection status. An early release covering more than 500 HLA-typed donors comprised about 290 gigabases of sequencing data and tens of millions of unique TCR sequences. Donor age, sex, ethnicity and CMV serostatus were compiled together with the repertoire data. In a later genetic analysis, genome-wide SNP genotypes for 398 of the 666 donors were used, and that subset was treated as a discovery cohort. The study aimed to test whether signatures of past pathogen exposure could be identified by cataloging public T cell receptors. In addition to the first cohort of several hundred subjects, a separate validation cohort of around 110 different subjects was used. A later analysis re-analyzed previously published TCR beta repertoires from about 600 donors and added high-resolution HLA genotyping to study TCR occurrence patterns. The number of typed donors differed by locus: about 620-640 for A, B, C, DRB1 and DQB1; 500 to 550 for DQA1; over 600 for DPA1; and 400 to 480 for DPB1. HLA typing included class I and class II loci at four-digit resolution. Of the 398 genotyped donors, approximately 83% fell in the genetic ancestry cluster associated with self-reported Caucasian donors. In the later analysis, no new phenotypic data were used to find candidate immune exposures; instead, reliance was placed on TCR beta sequences and their occurrence across donors. An earlier analysis of nearly 600 of the donors applied high-throughput TCR beta sequencing to assess whether each TCR beta V gene segment acted as functional or pseudogenic. Among some 400 genotyped donors of the cohort, an average of roughly 230,000 unique TCR beta nucleotide sequences was sequenced per donor, of which roughly 18% were non-productive. All discovery cohort repertoires had been generated using a single sequencing platform. The T cell repertoires of around 730 subjects were profiled by immunosequencing and related to cytomegalovirus serostatus. About 5 DR-DQ haplotypes were handled as single units for association and clustering, since linkage in the cohort was strong. Results the study describes overall, beyond this receptor: According to a later analysis, most CMV-associated TCR beta chains appeared to be HLA-restricted, and the HLA associations seemed to be driven largely by CMV exposure. A group of highly shared sequence variants was considered likely to be a technical artifact of the sequencing pipeline. It was suggested by the authors that the approach could potentially be generalized to other disease states and immunological phenotypes. The presence/absence analyses assumed that sequencing depth was roughly uniform across donors, and that assumption may not be true. Specific HLA alleles were associated with more than 15,000 TCR beta sequences at a false discovery rate of 0.05 in a later analysis. Cytomegalovirus status was reported to be diagnosed by the classifier with high specificity and sensitivity in both the original and validation cohorts. Because the 87-base-pair reads could not distinguish some IMGT-functional V segments, including TRBV6-2 and TRBV6-3, those segments were excluded. Compared with equally common non-associated chains, HLA-associated TCR beta chains in a later analysis were more clonally expanded and had lower generation probabilities. This cohort had only TCR beta chains sequenced, and the lack of alpha or paired-chain data limited which features could be detected. For the cohort, immune exposure information was limited to CMV serostatus. Because some donors lacked HLA typing at each locus, the association tests relied only on the typed subset. A total of about 180 TCR beta chains were listed by the study as associated with cytomegalovirus. Strong co-occurrence of HLA alleles, especially DR and DQ, made assigning TCR associations to individual alleles difficult. In an earlier analysis of fewer than 750 of the donors, most TCR beta V segments were observed in productive rearrangements about 87% or about 30% of the time, broadly matching IMGT annotations. A few of the identified cytomegalovirus-associated TCR beta chains were confirmed in vitro to be specific for cytomegalovirus antigens. V-gene and J-gene trimming of TCR beta chains was associated with a missense DCLRE1C variant in a later genetic analysis, and the association was replicated in an independent cohort. According to a later genetic analysis, donors in an Asian-associated ancestry cluster had fewer N-insertions in productive TCRs than the roughly 670-donor mean. A further reported finding was that TCR beta sequences accurately predicted the HLA-A and HLA-B alleles for most subjects in the first cohort. In a later analysis, several top co-occurrence clusters were reported to appear linked to parvovirus B19, influenza, CMV and Epstein-Barr virus. In a later analysis, TCR association rates were found to vary across HLA loci, with the most associated TCRs seen for DRB1 alleles and the fewest for HLA-C alleles. Because counts were too low, some 17 rarely observed V segments, including chromosome 9 orphons, were left out of the earlier analysis of some 640 of the donors. Most TCR sequences were observed very rarely across donors, whereas some public TCRs were present in many individuals. Correlated functional status among segregating V segments might be attributable to linkage disequilibrium, but an unknown experimental factor could not be ruled out.

V is cut back by 4 bases and J by 0 bases, with 7 bases in the junction unmatched. Taken from the germline V gene, the CDR1 and CDR2 loops are SGHRS and YFSETQ. Spanning cysteine to phenylalanine, the CDR3 consists of 16 amino acids. Only the CDR3 region is kept as DNA, spanning 48 bases read in frame from base 1. Library construction relied on the immunoSEQ multiplex PCR assay. For the multiplex PCR, a mixture combining 60 forward primers for TCR Vbeta segments and 13 reverse primers for TCR Jbeta segments was used. Amplification of the CDR3 region of rearranged TCR beta genes was performed with a multiplex PCR assay on genomic DNA. The amplified TCR beta libraries were sequenced on the Illumina HiSeq System as 87-base-pair reads. In the authors' own workflow: A later analysis counted approximately 84 million unique TCR beta chains across the 690 or so repertoires, and some 11 million of these chains were shared by at least two donors. Raw reads were error-corrected and collapsed into unique sequences by a nearest-neighbor algorithm in which closely related sequences were merged to remove PCR and sequencing errors. CDR3 sequences were aligned to IMGT reference sequences to assign V, D and J gene segments. For a sequence to be retained, a match of at least six nucleotides was required to both a V gene segment and a J gene segment. A rearrangement was called productive if the CDR3 had no stop codons and remained in frame with V and J, and every other rearrangement was called non-productive. Following IMGT convention, CDR3 was defined as the stretch from the second conserved V-encoded cysteine to the conserved J-encoded phenylalanine. The earlier analysis of approximately 590 of the donors excluded any sequence lacking an unambiguous match to a single V gene segment. In an earlier analysis of around 590 of the donors, a V segment was called functional when productive rearrangements were above 56.7%, and segregating when the standard deviation between donors exceeded 5%. To diagnose cytomegalovirus status from the catalog of TCR beta chain sequences, a statistical classification framework was built. V and J gene assignment, in a later analysis, came from comparing TCR nucleotide sequences with IMGT/GENE-DB human TR gene sequences. A later analysis assigned CDR3 sequences and most-parsimonious VDJ recombination scenarios with the TCRdist pipeline. In a later analysis, each TCR beta chain was defined by its CDR3 amino acid sequence together with its V-gene family, and reads lacking a unique V-gene family were excluded. To address suspected cross-contamination and a sequencing artifact, a later analysis removed some 620 highly shared, low-generation-probability nucleotide sequences. In a later analysis, a clonal expansion index for each public chain was calculated from normalized within-repertoire ranks of inferred template counts. In a later analysis, generation probabilities were computed with a VDJ recombination model fitted to out-of-frame rearrangements, and the resulting probabilities were checked against IGoR. In a later analysis, TCR-TCR, TCR-HLA and TCR-CMV co-occurrence was scored with hypergeometric tests, and a repertoire-size bias correction was applied to TCR pairs. To estimate false discovery rates, a later analysis permuted the HLA or CMV assignments 20 times. In a later analysis, co-occurring TCRs were grouped using DBSCAN, and TCRdist sequence similarity was added for clustering within HLA-allele-positive subsets. Co-occurrence clustering excluded repertoires with fewer than 30,000 or more than 120,000 public chains, plus five with anomalous nucleotide sharing. Drawn from immuneACCESS, this table holds only the in-frame rearrangements with V and J called that TCRdb kept. Clones are partly lost; checked studies trace under half to an unresolved V gene and leave the rest unexplained. For V, J and clone size, that table is used; D and trimming come from the DNA. The sample contains about 150,000 clones, under 85% of them found a single time. Over 2.5% of the sample is in the top ten clones.

The cohort was made up of under 800 healthy bone marrow donors. At the time of sampling, every cohort member was nominally healthy, though immune exposures that went unrecorded were likely present. The donor was CMV seronegative and was included in the group of over 300 seronegative cohort members. Each donor provided a peripheral blood sample, and peripheral blood mononuclear cells were used for TCR beta sequencing. Genomic DNA was extracted from the blood cell samples with the Qiagen DNeasy Blood Extraction Kit. Note on this clone: What antigen it recognizes has not been identified. Base qualities are not recorded, but no much larger clone differs from it by a single base.

The rearrangement joined TRBV5-1 to TRBJ1-1; TRBD1 lines up with 9 middle nucleotides. This clonotype originated in a man aged 18 to 29 in good health and CMV-seronegative. Sequencing was done on a sample of PBMCs. The base sequence is TGCGCCAGCAGCCTGGGACAGGGTCTTATGAACACTGAAGCTTTCTTT. Its translation is CASSLGQGLMNTEAFF. Full variable domain (CDR3 extended with the reference TRBV5-1 and TRBJ1-1 proteins): KAGVTQTPRYLIKTRGQQVTLSCSPISGHRSVSWYQQTPGQGLQFLFEYFSETQRNKGNFPGRFSGRQFSNSRSEMNVSTLELGDSALYLCASSLGQGLMNTEAFFGQGTRLTVV.